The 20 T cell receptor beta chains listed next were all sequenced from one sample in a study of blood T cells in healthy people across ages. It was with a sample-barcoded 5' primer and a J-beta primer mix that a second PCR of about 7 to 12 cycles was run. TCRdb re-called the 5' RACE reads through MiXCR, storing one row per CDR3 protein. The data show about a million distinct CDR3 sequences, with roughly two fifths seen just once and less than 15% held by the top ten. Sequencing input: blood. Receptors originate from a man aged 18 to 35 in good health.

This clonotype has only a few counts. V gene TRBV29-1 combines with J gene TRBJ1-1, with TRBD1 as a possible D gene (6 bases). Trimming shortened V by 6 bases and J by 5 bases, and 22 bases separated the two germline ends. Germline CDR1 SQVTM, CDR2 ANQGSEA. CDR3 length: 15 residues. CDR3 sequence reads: CSVAPFGGRGTEAFF. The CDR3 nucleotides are TGCAGCGTAGCACCGTTTGGGGGGCGAGGGACTGAAGCTTTCTTT.

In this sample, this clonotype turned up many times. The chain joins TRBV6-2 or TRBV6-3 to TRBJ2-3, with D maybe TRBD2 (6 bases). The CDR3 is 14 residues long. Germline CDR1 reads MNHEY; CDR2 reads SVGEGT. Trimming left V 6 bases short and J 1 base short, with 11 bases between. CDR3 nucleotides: TGTGCCAGCAGGGGTACGGGGGGCACAGATACGCAGTATTTT. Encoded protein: CASRGTGGTDTQYF.

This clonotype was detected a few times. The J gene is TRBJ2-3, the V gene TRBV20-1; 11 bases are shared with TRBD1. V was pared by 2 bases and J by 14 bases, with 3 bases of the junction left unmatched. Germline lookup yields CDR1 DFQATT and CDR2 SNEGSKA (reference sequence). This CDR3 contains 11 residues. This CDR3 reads CSARRDRGMYF. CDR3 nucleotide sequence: TGCAGTGCTAGAAGGGACAGGGGGATGTATTTT.

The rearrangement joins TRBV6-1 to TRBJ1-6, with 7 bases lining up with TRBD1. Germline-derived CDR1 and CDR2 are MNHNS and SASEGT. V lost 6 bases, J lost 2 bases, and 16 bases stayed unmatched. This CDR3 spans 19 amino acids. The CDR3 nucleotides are TGTGCCAGCAGGATGGGGACAGCGACTTCCCCGACCTATAATTCACCCCTCCACTTT. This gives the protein CASRMGTATSPTYNSPLHF.

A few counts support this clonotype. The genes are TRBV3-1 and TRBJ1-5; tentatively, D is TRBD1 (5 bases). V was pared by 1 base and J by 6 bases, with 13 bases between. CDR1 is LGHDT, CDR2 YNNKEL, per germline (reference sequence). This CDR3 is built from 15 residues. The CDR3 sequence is CASSQVAGLGQPQHF. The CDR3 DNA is TGTGCCAGCAGCCAAGTAGCGGGGCTGGGTCAGCCCCAGCATTTT.

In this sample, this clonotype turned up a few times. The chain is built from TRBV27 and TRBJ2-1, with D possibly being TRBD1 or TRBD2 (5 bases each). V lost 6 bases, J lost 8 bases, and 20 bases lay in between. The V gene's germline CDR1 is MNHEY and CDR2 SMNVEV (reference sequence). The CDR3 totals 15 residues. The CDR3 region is CASRPRPGTGYEQFF. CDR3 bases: TGTGCCAGCAGACCACGACCGGGGACGGGGTATGAGCAGTTCTTC.

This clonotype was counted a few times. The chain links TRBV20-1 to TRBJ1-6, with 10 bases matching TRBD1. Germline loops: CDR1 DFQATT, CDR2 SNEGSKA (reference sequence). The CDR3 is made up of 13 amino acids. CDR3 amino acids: CSSRQGANSPLHF. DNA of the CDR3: TGCAGCAGTAGACAGGGGGCTAATTCACCCCTCCACTTT.

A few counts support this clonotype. CDR3 coding DNA: TGTGCCAGCAGTTACAGCCAGGGTAGGGCCAAAAACATTCAGTACTTC. Encoded protein: CASSYSQGRAKNIQYF. The V call is TRBV6-2 or TRBV6-3, the J call TRBJ2-4; tentatively, D is TRBD1 (5 bases). Germline V lookup: CDR1 MNHEY, CDR2 SVGEGT. Trimming took off 2 bases at V and 1 base at J, with 12 bases between the two ends. This CDR3 is 16 amino acids long.

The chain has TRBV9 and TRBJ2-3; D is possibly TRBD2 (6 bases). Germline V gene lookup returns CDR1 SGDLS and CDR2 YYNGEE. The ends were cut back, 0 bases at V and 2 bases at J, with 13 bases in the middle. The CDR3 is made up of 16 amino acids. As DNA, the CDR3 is TGTGCCAGCAGCGTAGTGGGACTTCCCTCCACAGATACGCAGTATTTT. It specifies CASSVVGLPSTDTQYF.

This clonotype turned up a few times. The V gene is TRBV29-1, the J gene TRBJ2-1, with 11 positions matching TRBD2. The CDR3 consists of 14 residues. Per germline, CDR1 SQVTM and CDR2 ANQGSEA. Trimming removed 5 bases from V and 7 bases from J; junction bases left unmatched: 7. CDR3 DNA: TGCAGCGTTCATCCGCGACTAGCGGGGAATGAGCAGTTCTTC. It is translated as CSVHPRLAGNEQFF.

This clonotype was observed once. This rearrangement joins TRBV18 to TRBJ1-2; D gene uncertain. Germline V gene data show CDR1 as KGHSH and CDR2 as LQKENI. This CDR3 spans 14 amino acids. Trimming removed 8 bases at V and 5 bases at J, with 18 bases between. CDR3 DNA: TGTGCCAGCCCTTGGACCCTGATTCTTTATGGCTACACCTTC. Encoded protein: CASPWTLILYGYTF.

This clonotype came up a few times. In DNA, the CDR3 is TGTGCCAGCAGTGGGGAGGGAATTTCGACAGATACGCAGTATTTT. Amino acid sequence: CASSGEGISTDTQYF. V and J are TRBV2 and TRBJ2-3; 7 nucleotides align to TRBD2. The CDR3 has 15 residues. CDR1 SNHLY and CDR2 FYNNEI come from the germline V gene. The V segment lost 4 bases and the J segment 3 bases; nucleotides outside the gene matches: 7.

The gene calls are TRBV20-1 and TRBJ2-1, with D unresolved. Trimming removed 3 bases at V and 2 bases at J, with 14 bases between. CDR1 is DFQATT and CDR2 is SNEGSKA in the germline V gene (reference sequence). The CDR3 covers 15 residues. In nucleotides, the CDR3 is TGCAGTGCTAGTTCAGCGAACGGGCCCTACAATGAGCAGTTCTTC. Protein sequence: CSASSANGPYNEQFF.

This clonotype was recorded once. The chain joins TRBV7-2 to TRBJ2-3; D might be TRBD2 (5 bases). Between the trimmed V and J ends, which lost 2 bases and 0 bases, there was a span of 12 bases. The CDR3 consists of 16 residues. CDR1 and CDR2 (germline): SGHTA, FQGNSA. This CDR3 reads CASSLIPPGSTDTQYF. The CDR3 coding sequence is TGTGCCAGCAGCTTAATCCCCCCGGGGAGCACAGATACGCAGTATTTT.

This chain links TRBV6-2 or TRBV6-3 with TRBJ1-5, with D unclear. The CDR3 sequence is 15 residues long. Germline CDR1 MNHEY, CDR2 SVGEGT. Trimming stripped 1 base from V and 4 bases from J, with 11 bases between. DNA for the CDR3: TGTGCCAGCAGTTACTTGGGGTTTAAAAATCAGCCCCAGCATTTT. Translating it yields CASSYLGFKNQPQHF.

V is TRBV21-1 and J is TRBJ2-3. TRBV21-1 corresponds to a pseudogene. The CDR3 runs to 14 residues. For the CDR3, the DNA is TGTGCCAGCAGCAGCCGTAACAGCACAGATACGCGGTATTTT. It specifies CASSSRNSTDTRYF.

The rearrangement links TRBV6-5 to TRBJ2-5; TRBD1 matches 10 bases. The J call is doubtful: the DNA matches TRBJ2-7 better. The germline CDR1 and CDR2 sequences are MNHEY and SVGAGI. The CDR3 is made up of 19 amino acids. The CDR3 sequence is CASSYPVPRDRGTVDEQYF. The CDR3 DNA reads TGTGCCAGCAGTTACCCAGTACCCCGGGACAGGGGAACGGTCGACGAGCAGTACTTC.

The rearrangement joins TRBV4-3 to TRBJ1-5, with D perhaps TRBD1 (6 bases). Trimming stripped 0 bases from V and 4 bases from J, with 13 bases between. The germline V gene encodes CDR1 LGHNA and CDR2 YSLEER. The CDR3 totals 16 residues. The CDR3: CASSQDHGGLNQPQHF. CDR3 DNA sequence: TGCGCCAGCAGCCAAGATCACGGGGGGCTAAATCAGCCCCAGCATTTT.

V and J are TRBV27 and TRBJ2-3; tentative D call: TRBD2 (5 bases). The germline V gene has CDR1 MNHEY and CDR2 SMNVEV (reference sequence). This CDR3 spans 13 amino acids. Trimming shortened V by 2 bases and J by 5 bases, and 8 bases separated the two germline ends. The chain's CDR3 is CASSLKRVDTQYF. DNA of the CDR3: TGTGCCAGCAGTTTAAAGAGGGTAGATACGCAGTATTTT.

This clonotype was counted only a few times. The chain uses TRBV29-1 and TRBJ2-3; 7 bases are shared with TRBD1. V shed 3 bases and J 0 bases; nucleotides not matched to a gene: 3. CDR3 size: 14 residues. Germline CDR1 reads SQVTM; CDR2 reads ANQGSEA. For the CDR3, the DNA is TGCAGCGTTGACGGGACAGCTAGCACAGATACGCAGTATTTT. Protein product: CSVDGTASTDTQYF.